This entry is about one T cell receptor beta chain. The clone's antigen remains unknown. Nothing much larger sits one base from this clone, and base qualities are not available. This sample was included in a study of T cells in Graves' hyperthyroidism and ophthalmopathy (dated by TCRdb to about 2019). Regarding the complete study: Peripheral blood was collected at initial diagnosis, before any treatment. To identify distinguishing TCR V-J signatures, a discovery cohort of about a hundred patients was used, comprising some 43 with Graves' ophthalmopathy and approximately 57 with stable Graves' hyperthyroidism. Prospective prediction of ophthalmopathy was tested in an independent validation cohort of 18 to 20 hyperthyroidism patients and roughly 16 patients who later progressed to ophthalmopathy. The approximately 97 discovery patients were randomly divided into training and test sets at a 7:3 ratio. The study also compared thyroid tissue and blood T-cell repertoires from more than 5 Graves' hyperthyroidism patients. Once sampling was done, hyperthyroidism patients were given methimazole at a starting dose of 30 mg daily, whereas ophthalmopathy patients were given high-dose intravenous methylprednisolone. TCR Vbeta CDR3 sequencing of roughly 140 peripheral blood samples (fewer than 45 ophthalmopathy, some 75 hyperthyroidism and roughly 17 progressor patients) is reported in the paper.

Overall results and qualifications from the work: In validation, progression to ophthalmopathy was predicted by the model with 70.59% sensitivity and roughly 72% specificity, a median of about 6.4 months before onset. In cross-validation, a model built on a 13 V-J signature told ophthalmopathy apart from stable hyperthyroidism with just under 90% sensitivity and about 81% specificity, and in testing the same model reached 80%/75%. No statistical method was used to fix the sample size in advance, and group allocation was not hidden from the investigators. Most expanded thyroid clonotypes (frequency above 0.001) were also detected in blood, suggesting blood repertoires may reflect thyroid immune responses.

The TCR beta CDR3 regions were amplified from RNA transcripts. For the first round of RT-PCR on the TCR CDR3, the HTBI primer set was used together with the Qiagen OneStep RT-PCR kit. The libraries were constructed in a second round of multiplex PCR and then size-selected and purified. Sequencing of the libraries was done on an Illumina HiSeq2000 using paired-end 100 bp reads. The paper's processing steps were these. SOAPnuke was used to process the raw data, with reads discarded if the reads contained adapters or uncalled bases, had a mean Phred below 15, or lacked an exact constant-primer or identifier match. High-quality paired reads were merged with COPE v1.2.5, and unique nucleotide sequences were defined as clonotypes. Clonotypes were aligned to IMGT TRBV, TRBD and TRBJ reference segments using MiTCR v1.1. Only V-J combinations with frequency above 0.0001, covering about 99% of repertoires, were analysed. A TCS score was defined as the ratio between F50 (clonal expansion) and ExV (chaos), using BLOSUM62-based TCRdist between CDR3 peptides within each V-J. Welch's t-statistics and random forest reduced just over 500 V-J features to under 15, which were used in a naive Bayes classifier (R e1071). TCRdb trimmed the raw reads at Q25, called clones with MiXCR and kept productive beta chains. Each CDR3 protein appears once, grouped with its most common genes and DNA. The V and J calls and clone size are TCRdb's, not the authors'. The sample profile shows 690,000 or so distinct CDR3 sequences; roughly 20% of them were found once. The ten biggest clones cover 16% of the sample.

Sequences MGHRA (CDR1) and YSYEKL (CDR2) are obtained from the germline V gene. The CDR3 sequence holds 17 residues, the cysteine and phenylalanine included. The CDR3 DNA has 51 bases and is translated from base 1. The junction carries 15 bases between V and J, which are trimmed by 1 base and 2 bases respectively. The hyperthyroidism patients were between 18 and 65 years old and newly diagnosed, with a disease duration of less than 2 months. Any patient with an uncontrolled infection, another autoimmune disease, pregnancy or lactation was excluded. Diagnoses were established on the basis of clinical symptoms, serum thyroxine and TRAb, thyroid ultrasound, and orbital computed tomography. Blood from progressor patients was collected at the time of first diagnosis with hyperthyroidism, before any ophthalmopathy symptoms had appeared. PBMCs were separated from 10 ml of fresh peripheral blood using Ficoll-Paque density gradient centrifugation. Progressor patients were defined as those initially diagnosed with Graves' hyperthyroidism in whom ophthalmopathy developed during follow-up. Trizol reagent was used to extract total RNA, and RNA quality was then checked on an Agilent 2100 Bioanalyzer.

The receptor was isolated from a woman in her fifties or sixties with Graves' hyperthyroidism that later progressed to Graves' ophthalmopathy. Sequencing was done on a sample of blood. The chain links TRBV4-1 with TRBJ1-5, with a tentative D gene TRBD1 over 6 matching bases. The DNA is as follows: TGCGCCAGCAGCCAAGGTGGTGGGGGCTTGGGCAATCAGCCCCAGCATTTT. Its protein reads: CASSQGGGGLGNQPQHF.